This T cell receptor beta chain was sequenced during a study of blood T cell repertoires in COVID-19. Study at large: Sample material is recorded as cDNA or gDNA derived from T cells, B-cell-depleted T cells, or PBMCs.

It was during active infection that Seattle patients were enrolled and then longitudinally followed. Per the original methods: Reference gene primer amplification yielded estimated nucleated cell counts. Generated by immunoSEQ multiplex PCR, the TCRdb table keeps only in-frame clones and is missing some. V and J calls and clone size are those listed in that table; D and trimming were worked out from the DNA. The sample holds a few hundred thousand clones, 75% to 90% seen once. Germline V gene sequence: CDR1 WNHNN, CDR2 SYGVQD (reference sequence). There are 18 residues in the CDR3. V gave up 7 bases and J gave up 0 bases; unmatched junction bases: 11.

The specimen sequenced was peripheral blood. The clonotype was recovered from a woman in her forties or fifties with COVID-19, enrolled during active disease. This chain connects TRBV10-1 to TRBJ1-6; TRBD1 agrees at 8 bases. CDR3 DNA: TGCGCCAGCAAATCGGACAGGGAAATTAGCTCCTATAATTCACCCCTCCACTTT. Amino acids: CASKSDREISSYNSPLHF.